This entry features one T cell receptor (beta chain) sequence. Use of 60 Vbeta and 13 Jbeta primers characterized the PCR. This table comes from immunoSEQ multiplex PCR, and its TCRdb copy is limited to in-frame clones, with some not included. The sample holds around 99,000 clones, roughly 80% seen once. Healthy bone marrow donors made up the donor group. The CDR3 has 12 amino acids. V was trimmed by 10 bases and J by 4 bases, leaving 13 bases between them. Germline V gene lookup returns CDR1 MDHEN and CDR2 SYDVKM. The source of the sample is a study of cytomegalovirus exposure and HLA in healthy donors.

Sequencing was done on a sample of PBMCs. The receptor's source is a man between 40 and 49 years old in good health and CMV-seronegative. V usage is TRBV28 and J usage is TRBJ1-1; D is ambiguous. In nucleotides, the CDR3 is TGTGCCATCGGTCTGTCAGGCACTGAAGCTTTCTTT. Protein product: CAIGLSGTEAFF.